This is a list of T cell receptor beta chains from one sample in a study of T cells in Graves' hyperthyroidism and ophthalmopathy. One entry per CDR3 protein results from TCRdb running MiXCR on the multiplex PCR reads. The sample carries roughly 260,000 distinct CDR3 sequences, more than 12% recorded once. The sequenced sample consisted of blood. The receptors here all came from a woman in her 40s with Graves' hyperthyroidism that later progressed to Graves' ophthalmopathy. The CDR3 runs from the conserved cysteine through the conserved F or W. A D gene is named only where the DNA matches it firmly. Size values are once, few and many counts, or a class for expanded clones, and some rows have none.

J gene,D gene,clone size,V gene,CDR3 protein,CDR3 DNA
TRBJ2-5,TRBD2,few,TRBV15,CATSRDKTWTSGSQQYF,TGTGCCACCAGCAGAGATAAGACCTGGACTAGCGGGAGTCAACAGTACTTC
TRBJ2-7,.,many,TRBV2,CASSEQSYEQYF,TGTGCCAGCAGTGAACAATCCTACGAGCAGTACTTC
TRBJ1-6,TRBD1,many,TRBV28,CASERDRGQINSPLHF,TGTGCCAGCGAGCGAGACAGGGGGCAGATTAATTCACCCCTCCACTTT
TRBJ2-2,.,once,TRBV12-5,CASGLVPGTYTGELFF,TGTGCTAGTGGTTTGGTACCAGGGACTTACACCGGGGAGCTGTTTTTT
TRBJ2-3,TRBD1,.,TRBV2,CASRLPGQPYTDTQYF,TGTGCCAGCAGGTTACCGGGACAGCCCTACACAGATACGCAGTATTTT
TRBJ2-7,TRBD2,.,TRBV20-1,CSADLLAGGHFEQYF,TGCAGTGCTGACCTTTTAGCGGGAGGCCACTTCGAGCAGTACTTC
TRBJ2-1,.,many,TRBV6-1,CASTGRTGNEQFF,TGTGCCAGCACGGGACGGACGGGCAATGAGCAGTTCTTC
TRBJ1-1,TRBD1,many,TRBV28,CAGSPHDRASTEAFF,TGTGCCGGCAGTCCACACGACAGGGCGAGCACTGAAGCTTTCTTT
TRBJ1-5,.,many,TRBV6-1,CASRDLKGLYQPQHF,TGTGCCAGCAGGGATCTTAAGGGGTTGTATCAGCCCCAGCATTTT
TRBJ2-6,TRBD1,many,TRBV30,CAWCSGDRGAGANVLTF,TGTGCCTGGTGCTCCGGGGACAGGGGAGCTGGGGCCAACGTCCTGACTTTC
TRBJ2-3,TRBD2,many,TRBV13,CASSLSGGSLDTQYF,TGTGCCAGCAGCTTAAGCGGCGGGAGTTTAGATACGCAGTATTTT
TRBJ2-7,.,many,TRBV7-8,CASSLSRTSYEQYF,TGTGCCAGCAGCTTATCCAGGACCTCCTACGAGCAGTACTTC
TRBJ2-2,TRBD2,.,TRBV11-1,CASTPGLANTGELFF,TGTGCCAGCACCCCGGGACTAGCGAACACCGGGGAGCTGTTTTTT
TRBJ2-2,TRBD1,many,TRBV28,CASNQGAGTGELFF,TGTGCCAGTAACCAGGGGGCTGGAACCGGGGAGCTGTTTTTT
TRBJ2-3,TRBD2,many,TRBV20-1,CSASLLVGLAGEGGLMNTQYF,TGCAGTGCTAGCCTCCTTGTCGGGCTAGCGGGAGAGGGGGGTTTAATGAATACGCAGTATTTT
TRBJ2-7,TRBD2,many,TRBV9,CASSGTSGSFYEQYF,TGTGCCAGCAGCGGGACTAGCGGGAGTTTTTACGAGCAGTACTTC
TRBJ1-2,TRBD1,.,TRBV25-1,CASSPSVMAGTGPGLSYGYTF,TGTGCCAGCAGTCCAAGCGTAATGGCCGGGACAGGACCGGGGCTGTCCTATGGCTACACCTTC